These 5 T cell receptor beta chains came from one sample sequenced in a study of blood T cell repertoires in COVID-19. The protocol was immunoSEQ multiplex PCR, while the TCRdb copy is restricted to in-frame clones and leaves out a portion. The repertoire holds about 90,000 clones, with around 90% as singletons. Sequencing was carried out using peripheral blood. Receptor source: a human donor with active COVID-19. The donor label of this sample is uncertain.

This rearrangement joins TRBV24-1 to TRBJ2-1; 8 nucleotides match TRBD2. Germline V gene sequence: CDR1 KGHDR, CDR2 SFDVKD. Trimming cost V 3 bases and J 4 bases; bases outside gene matches: 7. The CDR3 has 16 residues. In nucleotides, the CDR3 is TGTGCCACCAGTGATAGGAGCGGGGGCCTTTACAATGAGCAGTTCTTC. This gives the protein CATSDRSGGLYNEQFF.

The CDR3 bases are TGTGCCAGCAGCCAAGCGGCGGGGGCACCCTACGAGCAGTACTTC. It is translated as CASSQAAGAPYEQYF. The J gene is TRBJ2-7, the V gene TRBV3-1 (or the pseudogene TRBV3-2), with D perhaps matching TRBD2 (7 bases). V lost 1 base and J 2 bases, leaving 12 bases between the germline ends. CDR1 and CDR2 (germline): LGHDT, YNNKEL (reference sequence). This CDR3 has 15 residues.

This sequence joins TRBV20-1 and TRBJ2-1; possibly TRBD1 for D (7 bases). Germline lookup yields CDR1 DFQATT and CDR2 SNEGSKA (reference sequence). The CDR3 is made up of 15 amino acids. The germline V and J ends were trimmed by 3 bases and 4 bases, with 16 bases remaining between them. The CDR3 nucleotides are TGCAGTGCTAGTAGGGCGGGGACAGCGTACAATGAGCAGTTCTTC. Residues: CSASRAGTAYNEQFF.

The chain employs TRBV2 and TRBJ1-1; TRBD1 aligns across 9 bases. V shed 6 bases, J shed 9 bases, and the junction held 5 bases outside the gene matches. The CDR3 spans 12 residues. Germline assignment: CDR1 SNHLY and CDR2 FYNNEI. This chain's CDR3 is CASSDRGGKAFF. The CDR3 DNA reads TGTGCCAGCAGCGACAGGGGGGGGAAAGCTTTCTTT.

The chain joins TRBV5-4 to TRBJ1-2; TRBD1 might be the D (5 bases). Germline CDR1 reads SGHNT; CDR2 reads YYREEE (reference sequence). The CDR3 length is 14 residues. V shed 0 bases and J shed 6 bases, with 12 bases lying between them. CDR3: CASSLAGLPHGYTF. In nucleotides, the CDR3 is TGTGCCAGCAGCTTGGCAGGGCTTCCCCATGGCTACACCTTC.